What follows are 9 T cell receptor beta chains derived from one specimen sequenced in a study of T cell changes during pregnancy in multiple sclerosis. Clones were read by immunoSEQ multiplex PCR, and TCRdb kept only the in-frame ones, dropping some. Of about 40,000 clones listed, approximately 90% are singletons. The sample consisted of CD4+ T cells from peripheral blood mononuclear cells, taken in the first trimester of pregnancy. The receptors were sampled from a female donor with multiple sclerosis, enrolled in a pregnancy study.

The rearrangement uses TRBV5-1 and TRBJ2-1; 8 nucleotides align to TRBD2. CDR1 is SGHRS and CDR2 is YFSETQ in the germline V gene. The CDR3 is 15 residues long. J lost 0 bases, V lost 2 bases, and 1 base had no gene match. The CDR3 loop reads CASSLLADSYNEQFF. DNA of the CDR3: TGCGCCAGCAGCTTACTAGCGGACTCCTACAATGAGCAGTTCTTC.

This clone was observed a single time. V gene TRBV6-5 combines with J gene TRBJ2-3; TRBD2 agrees at 9 bases. The CDR3 consists of 16 residues. In germline, CDR1 is MNHEY, CDR2 SVGAGI. Germline trimming cut 0 bases from V and 7 bases from J; bases unmatched to any gene: 8. CDR3 region: CASSYSGGRAANTQYF. The CDR3, as DNA: TGTGCCAGCAGTTACTCGGGCGGGAGGGCCGCAAATACGCAGTATTTT.

The rearrangement joins TRBV5-1 to TRBJ1-1, with D possibly matching TRBD1 (5 bases). Germline values: CDR1 SGHRS, CDR2 YFSETQ. This CDR3 comprises 16 residues. V shed 0 bases and J shed 5 bases, with 17 bases lying between them. CDR3 sequence reads: CASSLVGGSVSTEAFF. The CDR3 coding sequence is TGCGCCAGCAGCTTGGTCGGGGGGAGCGTTTCTACTGAAGCTTTCTTT.

This chain connects TRBV11-2 to TRBJ1-1, with 9 bases aligning to TRBD1. Trimming cost V 5 bases and J 1 base; bases outside gene matches: 5. Looked up from germline, CDR1 is SGHAT and CDR2 is FQNNGV. CDR3 size: 15 residues. The CDR3 region is CASSIQTGGNTEAFF. As DNA, the CDR3 is TGTGCCAGCAGCATCCAGACAGGGGGGAACACTGAAGCTTTCTTT.

The rearrangement uses TRBV4-3 and TRBJ2-3, with D possibly matching TRBD2 (5 bases). V was shortened by 0 bases and J by 2 bases, with 18 bases between the two germline ends. CDR3 size: 18 residues. Germline V gene lookup returns CDR1 LGHNA and CDR2 YSLEER. The CDR3 is CASSQERPRSGDTDTQYF. The CDR3 coding sequence is TGCGCCAGCAGCCAAGAGCGGCCTCGATCCGGGGACACAGATACGCAGTATTTT.

The V and J genes are TRBV6-1 and TRBJ2-3; D is perhaps TRBD1 (5 bases). CDR1 MNHNS and CDR2 SASEGT come from the germline V gene. The V gene lost 4 bases and the J gene lost 5 bases, with 7 bases spanning the gap. The CDR3 has 12 amino acids. Written as DNA, the CDR3 is TGTGCCAGCAGTGGACAGAGAGATACGCAGTATTTT. The encoded protein is CASSGQRDTQYF.

This clone appeared once. The chain uses TRBV6-5 and TRBJ2-7; 8 nucleotides agree with TRBD2. Trimming cost V 0 bases and J 2 bases; bases outside gene matches: 6. The CDR3 spans 16 residues. Germline CDR1 is MNHEY and CDR2 is SVGAGI. This chain's CDR3 is CASSYSIVRGAYEQYF. The CDR3 DNA follows: TGTGCCAGCAGTTACTCGATAGTGCGGGGGGCCTACGAGCAGTACTTC.

This clone has a single count. The chain uses TRBV19 and TRBJ1-1; TRBD1 matches 7 bases. Germline trimming cut 5 bases from V and 5 bases from J; bases unmatched to any gene: 14. The CDR3 consists of 16 residues. CDR1 is LNHDA, CDR2 SQIVND, per germline (reference sequence). The CDR3 loop reads CASSPDREGWGTEAFF. The CDR3 bases are TGTGCCAGTAGTCCAGACAGGGAAGGATGGGGGACTGAAGCTTTCTTT.

V is TRBV6-5 and J is TRBJ1-6; possible D gene TRBD1, 6 bases. Trimming cost V 7 bases and J 8 bases, with 12 bases left between them. This CDR3 spans 13 amino acids. Germline-derived CDR1 and CDR2 are MNHEY and SVGAGI. CDR3 bases: TGTGCCAGCAACAGGGACATTCATTCACCCCTCCACTTT. It specifies CASNRDIHSPLHF.